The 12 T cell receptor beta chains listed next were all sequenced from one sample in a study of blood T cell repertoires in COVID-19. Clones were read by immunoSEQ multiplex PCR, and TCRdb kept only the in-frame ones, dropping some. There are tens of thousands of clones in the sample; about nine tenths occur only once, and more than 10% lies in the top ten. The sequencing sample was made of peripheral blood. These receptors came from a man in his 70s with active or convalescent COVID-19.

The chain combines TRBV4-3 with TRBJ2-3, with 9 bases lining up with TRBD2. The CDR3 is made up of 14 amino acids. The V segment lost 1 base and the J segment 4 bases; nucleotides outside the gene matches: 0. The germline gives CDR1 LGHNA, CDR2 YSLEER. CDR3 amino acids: CASSQGGGADTQYF. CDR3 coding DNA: TGCGCCAGCAGCCAAGGCGGGGGGGCAGATACGCAGTATTTT.

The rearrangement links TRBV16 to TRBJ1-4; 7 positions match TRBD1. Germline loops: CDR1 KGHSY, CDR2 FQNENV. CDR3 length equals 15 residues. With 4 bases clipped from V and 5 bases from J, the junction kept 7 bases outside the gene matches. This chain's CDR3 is CASSPDRVRNEKLFF. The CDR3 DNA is TGTGCCAGCAGCCCTGACAGGGTCAGGAATGAAAAACTGTTTTTT.

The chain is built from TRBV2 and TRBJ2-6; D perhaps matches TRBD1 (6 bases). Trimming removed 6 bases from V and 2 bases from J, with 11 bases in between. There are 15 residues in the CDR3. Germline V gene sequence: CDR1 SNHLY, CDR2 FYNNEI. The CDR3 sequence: CASSSQGAGANVLTF. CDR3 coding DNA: TGTGCCAGCAGCTCACAGGGTGCTGGGGCCAACGTCCTGACTTTC.

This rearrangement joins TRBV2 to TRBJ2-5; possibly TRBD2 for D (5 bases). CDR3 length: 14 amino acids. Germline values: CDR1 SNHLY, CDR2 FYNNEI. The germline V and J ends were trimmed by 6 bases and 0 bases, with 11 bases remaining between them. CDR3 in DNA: TGTGCCAGCAGAGCGGACGGGTACCAAGAGACCCAGTACTTC. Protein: CASRADGYQETQYF.

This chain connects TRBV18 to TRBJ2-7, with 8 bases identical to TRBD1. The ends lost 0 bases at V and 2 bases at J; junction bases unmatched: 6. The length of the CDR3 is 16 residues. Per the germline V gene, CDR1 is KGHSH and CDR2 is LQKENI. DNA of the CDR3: TGTGCCAGCTCACCACCGGACAGGGCTACTCCCTACGAGCAGTACTTC. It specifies CASSPPDRATPYEQYF.

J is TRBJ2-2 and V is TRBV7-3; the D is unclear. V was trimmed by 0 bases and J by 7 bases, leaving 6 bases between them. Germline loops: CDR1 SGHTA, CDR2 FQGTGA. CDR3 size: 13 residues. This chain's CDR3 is CASSLTQVGELFF. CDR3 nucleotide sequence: TGTGCCAGCAGCTTAACTCAGGTCGGGGAGCTGTTTTTT.

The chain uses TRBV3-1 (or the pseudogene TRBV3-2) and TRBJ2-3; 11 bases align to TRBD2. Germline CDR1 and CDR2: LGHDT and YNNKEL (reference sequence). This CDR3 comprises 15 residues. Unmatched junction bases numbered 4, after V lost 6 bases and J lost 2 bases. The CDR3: CASRKGLAATDTQYF. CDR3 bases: TGTGCCAGCAGAAAGGGACTAGCGGCCACAGATACGCAGTATTTT.

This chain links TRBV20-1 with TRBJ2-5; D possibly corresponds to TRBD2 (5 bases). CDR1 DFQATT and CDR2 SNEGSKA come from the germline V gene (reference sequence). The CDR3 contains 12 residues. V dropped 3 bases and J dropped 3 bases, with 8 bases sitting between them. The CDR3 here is CSASLREETQYF. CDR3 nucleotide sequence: TGCAGTGCTAGTTTGAGGGAAGAGACCCAGTACTTC.

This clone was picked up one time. The CDR3 nucleotides read TGTGCCAGCTCACCAACAGGGCCGGATGGCTACACCTTC. Its translation: CASSPTGPDGYTF. V is TRBV18 and J is TRBJ1-2, with D possibly TRBD1 on 6 matching bases. CDR3 length: 13 residues. With 2 bases removed from V and 6 bases from J, the gap between germline ends came to 10 bases. Germline V gene data show CDR1 as KGHSH and CDR2 as LQKENI.

The CDR3 loop reads CATSDFKSNYGYTF. CDR3 coding DNA: TGTGCCACCAGTGATTTTAAATCGAACTATGGCTACACCTTC. This sequence joins TRBV24-1 and TRBJ1-2; D is unresolved. This CDR3 is built from 14 residues. V gave up 1 base and J gave up 2 bases, with 7 bases separating them. CDR1 is KGHDR, CDR2 SFDVKD, per germline.

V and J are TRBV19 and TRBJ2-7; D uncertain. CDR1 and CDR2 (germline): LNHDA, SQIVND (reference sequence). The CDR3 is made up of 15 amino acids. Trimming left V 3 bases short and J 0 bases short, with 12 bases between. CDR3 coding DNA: TGTGCCAGTAGTATCGGTCCAACGAGCTCCTACGAGCAGTACTTC. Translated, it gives CASSIGPTSSYEQYF.

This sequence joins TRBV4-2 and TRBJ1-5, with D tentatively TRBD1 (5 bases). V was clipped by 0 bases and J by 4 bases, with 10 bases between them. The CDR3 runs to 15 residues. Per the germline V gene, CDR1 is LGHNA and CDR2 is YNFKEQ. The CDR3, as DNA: TGTGCCAGCAGCCAAGATGGGGCAGCAAATCAGCCCCAGCATTTT. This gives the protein CASSQDGAANQPQHF.